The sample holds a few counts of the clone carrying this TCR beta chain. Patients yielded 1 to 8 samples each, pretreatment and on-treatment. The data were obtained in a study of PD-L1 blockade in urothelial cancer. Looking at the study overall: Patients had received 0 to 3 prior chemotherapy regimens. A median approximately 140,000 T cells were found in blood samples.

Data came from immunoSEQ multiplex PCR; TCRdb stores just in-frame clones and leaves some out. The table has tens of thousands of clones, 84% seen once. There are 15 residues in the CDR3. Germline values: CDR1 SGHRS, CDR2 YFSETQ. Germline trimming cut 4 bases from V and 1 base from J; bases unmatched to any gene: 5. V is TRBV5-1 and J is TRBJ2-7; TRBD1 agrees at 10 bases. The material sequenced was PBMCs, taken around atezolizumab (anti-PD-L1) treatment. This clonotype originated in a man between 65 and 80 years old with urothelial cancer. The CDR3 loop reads CASSPGTGESYEQYF. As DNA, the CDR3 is TGCGCCAGCAGCCCGGGGACAGGGGAATCCTACGAGCAGTACTTC.